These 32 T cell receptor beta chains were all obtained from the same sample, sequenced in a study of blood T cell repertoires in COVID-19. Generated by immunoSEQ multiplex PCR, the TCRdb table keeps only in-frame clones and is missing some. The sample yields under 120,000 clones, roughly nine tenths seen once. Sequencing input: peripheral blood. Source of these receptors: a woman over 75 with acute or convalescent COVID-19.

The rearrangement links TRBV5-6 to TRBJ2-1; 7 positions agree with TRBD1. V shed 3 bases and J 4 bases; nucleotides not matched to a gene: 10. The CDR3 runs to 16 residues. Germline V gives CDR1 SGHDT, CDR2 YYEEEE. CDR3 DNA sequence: TGTGCCAGCAGCTCTGATGGACAGGTCATGTACAATGAGCAGTTCTTC. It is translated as CASSSDGQVMYNEQFF.

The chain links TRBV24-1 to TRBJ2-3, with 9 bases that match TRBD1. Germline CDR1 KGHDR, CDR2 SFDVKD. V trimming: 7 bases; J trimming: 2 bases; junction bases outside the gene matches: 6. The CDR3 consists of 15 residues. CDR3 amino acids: CATRPGQGITDTQYF. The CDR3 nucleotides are TGTGCCACCAGGCCGGGACAGGGCATCACAGATACGCAGTATTTT.

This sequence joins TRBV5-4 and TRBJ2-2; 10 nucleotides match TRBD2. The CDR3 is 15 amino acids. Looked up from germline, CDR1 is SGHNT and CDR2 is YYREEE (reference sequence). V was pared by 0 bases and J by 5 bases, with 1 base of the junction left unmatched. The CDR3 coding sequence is TGTGCCAGCAGCTTGGAGGGACTAGCGACCGGGGAGCTGTTTTTT. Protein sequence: CASSLEGLATGELFF.

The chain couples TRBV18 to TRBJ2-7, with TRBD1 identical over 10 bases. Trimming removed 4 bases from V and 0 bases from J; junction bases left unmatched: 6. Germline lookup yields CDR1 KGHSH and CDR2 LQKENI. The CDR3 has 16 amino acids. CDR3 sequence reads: CASSLTGGEVSYEQYF. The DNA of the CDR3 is TGTGCCAGCTCACTGACAGGGGGCGAAGTCTCCTACGAGCAGTACTTC.

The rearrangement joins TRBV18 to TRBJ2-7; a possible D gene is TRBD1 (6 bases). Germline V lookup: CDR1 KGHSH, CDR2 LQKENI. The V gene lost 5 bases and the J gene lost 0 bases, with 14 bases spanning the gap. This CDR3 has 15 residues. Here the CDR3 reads CASSGTGQSSYEQYF. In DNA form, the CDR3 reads TGTGCCAGCTCAGGCACAGGGCAAAGCTCCTACGAGCAGTACTTC.

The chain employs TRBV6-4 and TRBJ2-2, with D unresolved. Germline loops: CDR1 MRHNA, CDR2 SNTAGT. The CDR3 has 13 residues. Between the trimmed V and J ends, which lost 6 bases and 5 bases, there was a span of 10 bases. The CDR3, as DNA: TGTGCCAGCAGGCCTAGTTCGACCGGGGAGCTGTTTTTT. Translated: CASRPSSTGELFF.

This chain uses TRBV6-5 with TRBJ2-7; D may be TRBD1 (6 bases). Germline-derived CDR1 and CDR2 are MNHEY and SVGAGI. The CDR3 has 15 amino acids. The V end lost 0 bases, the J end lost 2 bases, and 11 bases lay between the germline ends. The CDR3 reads CASSYSRRQAYEQYF. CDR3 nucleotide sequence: TGTGCCAGCAGTTACTCCCGCCGACAGGCCTACGAGCAGTACTTC.

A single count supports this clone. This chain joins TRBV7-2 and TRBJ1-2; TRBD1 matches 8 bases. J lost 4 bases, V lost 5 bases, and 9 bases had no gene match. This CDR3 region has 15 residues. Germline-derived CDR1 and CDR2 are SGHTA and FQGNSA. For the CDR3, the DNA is TGTGCCAGCAGCAAGGGAGGACAGGGTGGCTATGGCTACACCTTC. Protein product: CASSKGGQGGYGYTF.

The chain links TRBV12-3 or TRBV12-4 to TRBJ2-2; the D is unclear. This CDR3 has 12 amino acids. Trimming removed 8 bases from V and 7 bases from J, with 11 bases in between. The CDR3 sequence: CASGVGGGELFF. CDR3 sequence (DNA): TGTGCCAGCGGAGTGGGTGGCGGGGAGCTGTTTTTT.

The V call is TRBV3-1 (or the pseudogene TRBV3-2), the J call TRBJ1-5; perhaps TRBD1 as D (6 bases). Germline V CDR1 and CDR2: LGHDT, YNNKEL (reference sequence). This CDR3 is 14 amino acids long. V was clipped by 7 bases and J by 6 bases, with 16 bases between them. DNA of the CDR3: TGTGCCAGCACCACAGGGTTGGGGGTTCAGCCCCAGCATTTT. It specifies CASTTGLGVQPQHF.

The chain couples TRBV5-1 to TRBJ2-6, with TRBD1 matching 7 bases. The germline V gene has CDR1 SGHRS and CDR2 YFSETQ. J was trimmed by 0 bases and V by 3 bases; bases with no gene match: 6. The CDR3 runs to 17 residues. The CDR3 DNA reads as TGCGCCAGCAGCTGGGGGACAGAATACTCTGGGGCCAACGTCCTGACTTTC. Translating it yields CASSWGTEYSGANVLTF.

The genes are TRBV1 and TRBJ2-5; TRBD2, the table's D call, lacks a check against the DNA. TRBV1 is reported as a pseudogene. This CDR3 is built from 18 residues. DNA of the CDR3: TGCACCAGCAGCCAAGATCGTAGAACTACCAAATCTAAAGAGACCCAGTACTTC. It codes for CTSSQDRRTTKSKETQYF.

CDR3 nucleotide sequence: TGCGCCAGCAGCCCAGACAGGACGGGAACCGGGGAGCTGTTTTTT. The encoded protein is CASSPDRTGTGELFF. This chain links TRBV5-1 with TRBJ2-2; the D gene is possibly TRBD1 (6 bases). V shed 4 bases and J shed 5 bases, with 15 bases lying between them. The length of the CDR3 is 15 residues. Germline V gene lookup returns CDR1 SGHRS and CDR2 YFSETQ.

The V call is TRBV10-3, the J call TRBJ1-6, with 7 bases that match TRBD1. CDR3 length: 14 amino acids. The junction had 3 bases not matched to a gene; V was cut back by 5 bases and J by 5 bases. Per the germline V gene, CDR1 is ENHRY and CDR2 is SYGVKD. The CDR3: CAISRGQNNSPLHF. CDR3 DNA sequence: TGTGCCATCAGTCGGGGACAGAATAATTCACCCCTCCACTTT.

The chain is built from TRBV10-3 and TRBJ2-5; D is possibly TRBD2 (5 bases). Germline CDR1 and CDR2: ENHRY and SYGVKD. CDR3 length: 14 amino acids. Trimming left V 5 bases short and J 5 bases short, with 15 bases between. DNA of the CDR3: TGTGCCATCAGTCCCGCGGGTACTGACGAGACCCAGTACTTC. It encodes CAISPAGTDETQYF.

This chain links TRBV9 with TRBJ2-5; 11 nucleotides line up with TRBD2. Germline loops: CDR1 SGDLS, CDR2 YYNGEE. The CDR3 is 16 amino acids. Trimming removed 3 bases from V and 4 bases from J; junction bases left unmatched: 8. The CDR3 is CASSDSGLAALETQYF. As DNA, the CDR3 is TGTGCCAGCAGCGATTCGGGACTAGCGGCCTTAGAGACCCAGTACTTC.

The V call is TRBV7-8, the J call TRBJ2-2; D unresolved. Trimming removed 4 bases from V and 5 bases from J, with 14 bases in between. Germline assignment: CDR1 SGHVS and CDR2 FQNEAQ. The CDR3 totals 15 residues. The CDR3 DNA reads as TGTGCCAGCAGCTCGAGACCGCGAGGAACCGGGGAGCTGTTTTTT. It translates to CASSSRPRGTGELFF. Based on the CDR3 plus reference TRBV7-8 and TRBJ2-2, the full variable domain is GAGVSQSPRYKVAKRGQDVALRCDPISGHVSLFWYQQALGQGPEFLTYFQNEAQLDKSGLPSDRFFAERPEGSVSTLKIQRTQQEDSAVYLCASSSRPRGTGELFFGEGSRLTVL.

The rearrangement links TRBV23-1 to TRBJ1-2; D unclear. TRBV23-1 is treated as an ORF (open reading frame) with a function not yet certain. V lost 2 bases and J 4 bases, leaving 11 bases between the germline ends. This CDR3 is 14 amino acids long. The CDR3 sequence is CASSQRCGCYGYTF. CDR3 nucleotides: TGCGCCAGCAGTCAAAGATGCGGGTGCTATGGCTACACCTTC.

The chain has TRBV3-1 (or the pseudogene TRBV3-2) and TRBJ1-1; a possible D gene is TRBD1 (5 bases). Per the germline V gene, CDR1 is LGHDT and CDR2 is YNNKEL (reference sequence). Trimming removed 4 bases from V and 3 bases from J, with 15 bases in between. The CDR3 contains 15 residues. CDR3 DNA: TGTGCCAGCAGCCCCTTCGCAGGGCAGGACACTGAAGCTTTCTTT. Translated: CASSPFAGQDTEAFF.

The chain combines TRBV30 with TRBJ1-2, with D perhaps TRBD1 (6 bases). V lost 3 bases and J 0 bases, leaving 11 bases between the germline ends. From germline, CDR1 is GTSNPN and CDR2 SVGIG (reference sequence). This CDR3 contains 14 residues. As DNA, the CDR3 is TGTGCCTGGAGACAGGGACCAGCTAACTATGGCTACACCTTC. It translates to CAWRQGPANYGYTF.

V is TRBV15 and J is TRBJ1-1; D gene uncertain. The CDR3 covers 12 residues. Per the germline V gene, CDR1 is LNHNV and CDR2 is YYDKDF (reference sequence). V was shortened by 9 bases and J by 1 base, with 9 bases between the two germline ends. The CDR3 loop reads CATFTENTEAFF. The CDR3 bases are TGTGCCACTTTCACAGAGAACACTGAAGCTTTCTTT.

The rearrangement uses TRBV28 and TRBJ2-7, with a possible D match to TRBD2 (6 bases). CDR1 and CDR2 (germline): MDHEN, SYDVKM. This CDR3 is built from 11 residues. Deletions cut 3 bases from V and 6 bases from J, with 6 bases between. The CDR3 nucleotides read TGTGCCAGCAGTTTCGGGGGCGAGCAGTACTTC. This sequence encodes CASSFGGEQYF.

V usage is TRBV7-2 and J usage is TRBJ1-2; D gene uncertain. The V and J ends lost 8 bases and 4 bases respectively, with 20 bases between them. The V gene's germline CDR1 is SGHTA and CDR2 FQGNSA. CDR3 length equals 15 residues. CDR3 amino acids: CASPRGTLGAYGYTF. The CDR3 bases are TGTGCCAGCCCCCGTGGCACCCTAGGAGCCTATGGCTACACCTTC.

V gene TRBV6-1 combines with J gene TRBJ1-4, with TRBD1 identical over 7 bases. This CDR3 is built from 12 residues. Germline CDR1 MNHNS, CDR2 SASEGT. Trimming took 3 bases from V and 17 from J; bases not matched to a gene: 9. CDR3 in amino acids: CASSDWGQKTFF. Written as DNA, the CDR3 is TGTGCCAGCAGTGATTGGGGACAGAAGACATTTTTT.

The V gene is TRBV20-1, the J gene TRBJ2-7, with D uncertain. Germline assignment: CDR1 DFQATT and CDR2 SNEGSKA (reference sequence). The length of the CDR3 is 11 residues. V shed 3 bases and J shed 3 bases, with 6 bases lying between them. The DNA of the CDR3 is TGCAGTGCTAGTGCAGGCTACGAGCAGTACTTC. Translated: CSASAGYEQYF.

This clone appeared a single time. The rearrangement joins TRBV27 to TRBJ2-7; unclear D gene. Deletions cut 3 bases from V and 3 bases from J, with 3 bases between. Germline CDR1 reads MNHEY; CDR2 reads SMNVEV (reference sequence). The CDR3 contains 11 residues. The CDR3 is CASSFGYEQYF. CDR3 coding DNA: TGTGCCAGCAGTTTCGGCTACGAGCAGTACTTC.

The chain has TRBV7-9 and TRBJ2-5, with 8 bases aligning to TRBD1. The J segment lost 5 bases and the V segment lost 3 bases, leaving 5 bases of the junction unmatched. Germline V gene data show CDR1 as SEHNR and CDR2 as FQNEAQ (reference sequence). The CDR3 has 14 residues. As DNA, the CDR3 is TGTGCCAGCAGCTTTCAGGGGGCGAGGGAGACCCAGTACTTC. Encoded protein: CASSFQGARETQYF. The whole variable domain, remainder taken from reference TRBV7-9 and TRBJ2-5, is DTGVSQNPRHKITKRGQNVTFRCDPISEHNRLYWYRQTLGQGPEFLTYFQNEAQLEKSRLLSDRFSAERPKGSFSTLEIQRTEQGDSAMYLCASSFQGARETQYFGPGTRLLVL.

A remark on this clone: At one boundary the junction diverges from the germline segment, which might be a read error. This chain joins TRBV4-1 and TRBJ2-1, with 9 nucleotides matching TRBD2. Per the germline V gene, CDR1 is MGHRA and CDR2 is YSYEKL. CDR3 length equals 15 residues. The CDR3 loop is CASSQDGLAGLGCVF. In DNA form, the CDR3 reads TGCGCCAGCAGCCAAGACGGGCTAGCGGGGTTAGGTTGTGTCTTC.

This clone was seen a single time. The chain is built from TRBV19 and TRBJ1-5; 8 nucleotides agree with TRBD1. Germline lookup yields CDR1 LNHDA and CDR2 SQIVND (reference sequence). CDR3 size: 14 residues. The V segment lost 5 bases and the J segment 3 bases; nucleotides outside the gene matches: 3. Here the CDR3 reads CASSSTGVNQPQHF. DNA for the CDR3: TGTGCCAGTAGTTCGACAGGGGTCAATCAGCCCCAGCATTTT.

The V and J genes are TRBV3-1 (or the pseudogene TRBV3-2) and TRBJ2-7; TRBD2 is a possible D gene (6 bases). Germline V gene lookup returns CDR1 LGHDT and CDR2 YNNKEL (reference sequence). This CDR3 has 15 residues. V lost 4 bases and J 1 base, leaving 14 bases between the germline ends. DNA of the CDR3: TGTGCCAGCAGCCTCAGTCAGGGAGGATCCTACGAGCAGTACTTC. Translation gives CASSLSQGGSYEQYF.

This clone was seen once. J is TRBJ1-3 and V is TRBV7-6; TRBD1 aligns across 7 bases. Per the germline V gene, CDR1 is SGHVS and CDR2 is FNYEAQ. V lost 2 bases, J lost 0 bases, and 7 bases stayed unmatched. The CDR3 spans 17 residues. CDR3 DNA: TGTGCCAGCAGCTTACCCCGGACAGGAGACTCTGGAAACACCATATATTTT. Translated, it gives CASSLPRTGDSGNTIYF.

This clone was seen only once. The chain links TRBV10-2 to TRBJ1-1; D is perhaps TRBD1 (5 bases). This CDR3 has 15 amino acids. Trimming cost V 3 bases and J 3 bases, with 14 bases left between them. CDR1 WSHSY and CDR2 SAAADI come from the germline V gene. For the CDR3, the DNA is TGCGCCAGCAGTGATGGCCTACGGGGGGACACTGAAGCTTTCTTT. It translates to CASSDGLRGDTEAFF.